This TCR beta chain stems from a study of technical replicates of blood from several donors. Trimming cost V 5 bases and J 4 bases; bases outside gene matches: 12. CDR3 length equals 16 residues. From germline, CDR1 is ENHRY and CDR2 SYGVKD. Profiled with immunoSEQ multiplex PCR; TCRdb holds only in-frame clones, not every one. The table has about 76,000 clones, about 86% seen once; the top ten hold 4.5% to 5.5%. The clonotype comes from a human donor in good health. Some clones in this sample may be carry-over from other donors' samples. This sequence joins TRBV10-3 and TRBJ1-1; 8 bases match TRBD1. Source material: PBMCs. DNA of the CDR3: TGTGCCATCAGTTCACAGGGGGGCCCTATGGGCACTGAAGCTTTCTTT. Protein product: CAISSQGGPMGTEAFF.